This TCR beta chain was recorded in a study of OX40 agonist ivuxolimab in advanced cancers. Autoimmune disease history or systemic immunosuppression led to patients being barred. The protocol was immunoSEQ multiplex PCR, while the TCRdb copy is restricted to in-frame clones and leaves out a portion. The sample lists 60,000 to 90,000 clones; about 88% were seen once. With 4 bases clipped from V and 3 bases from J, the junction kept 9 bases outside the gene matches. The CDR3 contains 16 residues. Germline V gene lookup returns CDR1 SGHKS and CDR2 YYEKEE (reference sequence). The sequencing here drew on CD4+ or CD8+ T cells sorted from blood, taken in a trial of the OX40 agonist ivuxolimab. The genes are TRBV5-5 and TRBJ2-3; the match to TRBD1 covers 9 bases. This TCR was recovered from an adult with an advanced solid tumor such as melanoma, head and neck, liver or kidney cancer. CDR3 nucleotide sequence: TGTGCCAGCAGCACATCCGGGACAGGGCGAACAGATACGCAGTATTTT. Translated: CASSTSGTGRTDTQYF.